This entry describes one T cell receptor (beta chain). Its cognate antigen has yet to be identified. Per-base quality was not reported, and no clone a single base away is much larger than it. Genomic DNA was extracted from sorted cells for sequencing of the TCRbeta CDR3 region. TCRbeta CDR3 regions were sequenced using the immunoSEQ Assay. TCRdb's version of the immuneACCESS table is confined to in-frame rearrangements and falls short of the full clone set. An unresolved V gene accounts for under half of the shortfall where checked; the remainder is of unknown origin. The sample yields 65,000 to 70,000 clones; 80% to 85% were counted once. The biggest ten clones account for 2% to 2.5% of the sample. The CDR3 measures 14 amino acids from cysteine to phenylalanine. Only the CDR3 DNA stays, 42 bases, in frame from base 1. Cut back by 5 bases and 2 bases, the V and J ends lie 13 bases apart. CDR1 and CDR2 (SGHRS, YFSETQ) derive from the germline V gene.

Patients with autoimmune disease history or receiving systemic immunosuppression were excluded from the trial. Peripheral blood for TCR sequencing was collected from all dose cohorts at baseline, on cycle 4 day 1, and on cycle 7 day 1. The samples were taken from a phase I, first-in-human, multicenter, open-label dose-escalation trial of ivuxolimab. The trial enrolled adults with locally advanced or metastatic head and neck squamous cell, hepatocellular, melanoma or renal cell carcinoma. Before TCR sequencing, CD4+ and CD8+ T cells were separately sorted from peripheral blood. These data originate in a study of OX40 agonist ivuxolimab in advanced cancers. About the investigation overall: Ivuxolimab, which targeted the costimulatory receptor OX40 (CD134), was an agonistic, fully human IgG2 monoclonal antibody. Intravenous ivuxolimab was administered to patients every 2 weeks at six dose levels: 0.01, 0.1, 0.3, 1.5, 3 and 10 mg/kg. Of the 50 or so patients in dose escalation, about 20 had hepatocellular carcinoma, some 15 had melanoma, 9 had renal cell carcinoma and 9 had head and neck cancer. The dose-escalation cohort was around 83% male with a mean age of about 65 years, ranging from roughly 23 to 79. Patients were allowed to have had prior anti-PD-1, anti-PD-L1 or anti-CTLA-4 therapy, and around 41% of the dose-escalation patients had previously received checkpoint inhibitors. Partial responses were achieved by three dose-escalation patients, of whom one had hepatocellular carcinoma and two had cutaneous melanoma. Peripheral TCRbeta sequencing aimed to test whether ivuxolimab altered TCR sequence diversity and caused clonal T-cell expansion. The paper reports the monotherapy dose-escalation portion (N ≈ 52 patients) of the phase I ivuxolimab trial.

Findings and caveats that apply to the study as a whole: On average, CD8+ T cells showed more expanded clones than CD4+ T cells after ivuxolimab. Antigen specificity was not determined for the clonally expanded peripheral T cells. At doses from 0.1 to 3.0 mg/kg, clonal expansion was seen in both CD4+ and CD8+ blood T cells between baseline and week 6. Low levels of normalized T-cell clonal expansion were also seen in some patients who did not respond. In partial responders in the 0.1-3.0 mg/kg groups, normalized peripheral clonal expansion was found to be among the lowest, especially among CD8+ T cells.

Sequencing was performed on CD4+ or CD8+ T cells sorted from blood, taken in a trial of the OX40 agonist ivuxolimab. This sequence was found in an adult with an advanced solid tumor such as melanoma, head and neck, liver or kidney cancer. The chain employs TRBV5-1 and TRBJ2-5; TRBD2 is a possible D gene, resting on 6 matching bases. The CDR3 amino acid sequence is: CASRWGGEQETQYF. The DNA reads as follows: TGCGCCAGCAGGTGGGGCGGGGAACAAGAGACCCAGTACTTC.